This T cell receptor beta chain was recovered during a study of pediatric ulcerative colitis. Overall study results and limits: All ulcerative colitis patients, but no controls, carried two rectal clonotypes. A couple of patients had blood samples with substantially reduced template counts. Blood-rectal clonal overlap within each person was significantly higher in ulcerative colitis patients than controls.

Each sample received Survey-level depth of up to 500,000 reads. Produced via immunoSEQ multiplex PCR; TCRdb's table is partial and in-frame only. The sample contains approximately 40,000 clones, about three quarters of which appear only once. Germline CDR1 reads KGHSH; CDR2 reads LQKENI. CDR3 length: 13 residues. Between the trimmed V and J ends, which lost 3 bases and 6 bases, there was a span of 11 bases. For this clone: The antigen is undetermined.

One to two pinch biopsies were taken from the rectum during colonoscopy. This TCR was sampled from a boy younger than 18 with moderate ulcerative colitis. The material sequenced was gut tissue. This chain connects TRBV18 to TRBJ1-2; D unresolved. Here the CDR3 reads CASSPREEDGYTF. The CDR3 coding sequence is TGTGCCAGCTCACCTAGGGAGGAGGATGGCTACACCTTC.